These 9 T cell receptor beta chains share one sample of origin, sequenced in a study of cytomegalovirus exposure and HLA in healthy donors. The assay was immunoSEQ multiplex PCR, and TCRdb's table has in-frame clones only and misses some. The table lists around 56,000 clones, around 93% of them singletons, with around 1.7% in the top ten. The specimen was PBMCs. These receptor sequences come from a woman aged 18-29 years in good health and CMV-seropositive.

The CDR3 DNA reads as TGTGCCAGCAGTGGAATTCGACAGGGTCGGGTCAATCAGCCCCAGCATTTT. Translation gives CASSGIRQGRVNQPQHF. The V call is TRBV28, the J call TRBJ1-5; 7 bases map to TRBD1. The V and J ends lost 5 bases and 3 bases, in that order; junction bases with no gene match: 13. The CDR3 spans 17 residues. CDR1 is MDHEN, CDR2 SYDVKM, per germline.

The chain recombines TRBV7-7 with TRBJ2-1, with 9 bases that match TRBD2. The CDR3 runs 14 residues. Germline lookup yields CDR1 SSHAT and CDR2 FNYEAQ (reference sequence). Trimming took 5 bases from V and 10 from J; bases not matched to a gene: 9. This chain's CDR3 is CASSPGLARTEQFF. The CDR3 DNA is TGTGCCAGCAGCCCCGGACTAGCGCGAACCGAGCAGTTCTTC.

By share, this clone counts as medium-sized (0.01 to 0.1%). The gene calls are TRBV9 and TRBJ1-1; 12 positions agree with TRBD1. Unmatched junction bases numbered 1, after V lost 2 bases and J lost 8 bases. Germline V lookup: CDR1 SGDLS, CDR2 YYNGEE. The CDR3 runs 13 residues. The CDR3 bases are TGTGCCAGCAGCGTCGGGACAGGGGGCGAAGCTTTCTTT. This encodes CASSVGTGGEAFF.

The CDR3 DNA follows: TGCGCCAGCAGCCCTTGGAGTGCCCTCGGGGACACTGAAGCTTTCTTT. It specifies CASSPWSALGDTEAFF. The V gene is TRBV5-1, the J gene TRBJ1-1, with D unclear. The germline V and J ends were trimmed by 4 bases and 3 bases, with 19 bases remaining between them. The CDR3 covers 16 residues. CDR1 and CDR2 from the germline V gene are SGHRS and YFSETQ. Full variable domain (remainder filled in from reference TRBV5-1 and TRBJ1-1): KAGVTQTPRYLIKTRGQQVTLSCSPISGHRSVSWYQQTPGQGLQFLFEYFSETQRNKGNFPGRFSGRQFSNSRSEMNVSTLELGDSALYLCASSPWSALGDTEAFFGQGTRLTVV.

This clone was picked up one time. The J gene is TRBJ1-2, the V gene TRBV19, with D hard to call. V gave up 3 bases and J gave up 1 base, with 12 bases separating them. The CDR3 sequence is 15 residues long. Looked up from germline, CDR1 is LNHDA and CDR2 is SQIVND (reference sequence). The CDR3 spells CASSISPGGNYGYTF. The CDR3 region has the DNA TGTGCCAGTAGTATCTCCCCTGGCGGTAACTATGGCTACACCTTC.

V is TRBV5-6 and J is TRBJ2-7; D uncertain. The CDR3 sequence is 14 residues long. V was trimmed by 3 bases and J by 0 bases, leaving 10 bases between them. The germline gives CDR1 SGHDT, CDR2 YYEEEE. CDR3 nucleotides: TGTGCCAGCAGCTCTGGCCTCAGCTCCTACGAGCAGTACTTC. Translation gives CASSSGLSSYEQYF.

A single count supports this clone. CDR3 sequence (DNA): TGCGCCAGCAGCCAAGAGGTGAGCGGGGGAGTCGAGCAGTACTTC. It translates to CASSQEVSGGVEQYF. This sequence joins TRBV4-3 and TRBJ2-7, with 8 nucleotides matching TRBD2. The V segment lost 0 bases and the J segment 6 bases; nucleotides outside the gene matches: 7. Germline CDR1 is LGHNA and CDR2 is YSLEER. This CDR3 is built from 15 residues.

The CDR3 nucleotides are TGTGCCAGCAGCTCCAGAGCGGGGGGATCCTACGAGCAGTACTTC. Translated, it gives CASSSRAGGSYEQYF. J is TRBJ2-7 and V is TRBV7-2, with 9 bases fitting TRBD2. V lost 4 bases, J lost 1 base, and 5 bases stayed unmatched. Germline V gene sequence: CDR1 SGHTA, CDR2 FQGNSA. CDR3 length: 15 amino acids. Full variable domain (remainder filled in from reference TRBV7-2 and TRBJ2-7): GAGVSQSPSNKVTEKGKDVELRCDPISGHTALYWYRQSLGQGLEFLIYFQGNSAPDKSGLPSDRFSAERTGGSVSTLTIQRTQQEDSAVYLCASSSRAGGSYEQYFGPGTRLTVT.

The rearrangement links TRBV19 to TRBJ2-7; 7 nucleotides agree with TRBD1. This CDR3 has 14 amino acids. Germline V gene lookup returns CDR1 LNHDA and CDR2 SQIVND (reference sequence). Trimming cost V 6 bases and J 2 bases; bases outside gene matches: 7. Here the CDR3 reads CASRDTGEPYEQYF. The CDR3 nucleotides are TGTGCCAGTAGGGACACAGGGGAGCCCTACGAGCAGTACTTC.